This T cell receptor beta chain was found in a study of radiotherapy plus CTLA-4 blockade in lung cancer. The CDR3 extends over 16 amino acids. Germline V gene lookup returns CDR1 MGHDK and CDR2 SYGVNS. V lost 6 bases and J lost 4; bases outside the gene matches: 11. Here immunoSEQ multiplex PCR was the method, and the copy in TCRdb shows in-frame clones only, minus some. The sample shows about 39,000 clones, 79% of them seen only once. The V gene is TRBV25-1, the J gene TRBJ2-5; 10 bases match TRBD1. The input for sequencing was peripheral blood, taken from a patient treated with radiotherapy plus ipilimumab. The source is a human donor with non-small cell lung cancer that progressed on radiotherapy plus ipilimumab. Here the CDR3 DNA reads TGTGCCAGCAGCCAACCCCGGGACAGGGGATTAGAGACCCAGTACTTC. This codes for CASSQPRDRGLETQYF.